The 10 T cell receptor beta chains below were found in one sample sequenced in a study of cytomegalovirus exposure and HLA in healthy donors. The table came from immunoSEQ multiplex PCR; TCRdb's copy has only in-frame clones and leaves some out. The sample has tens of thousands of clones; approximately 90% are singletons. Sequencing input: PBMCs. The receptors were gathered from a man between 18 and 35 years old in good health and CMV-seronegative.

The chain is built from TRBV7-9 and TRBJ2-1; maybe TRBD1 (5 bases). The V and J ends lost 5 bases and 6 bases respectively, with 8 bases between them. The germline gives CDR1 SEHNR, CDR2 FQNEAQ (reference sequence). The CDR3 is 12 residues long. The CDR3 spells CASSPDSNEQFF. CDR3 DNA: TGTGCCAGCAGCCCCGACAGCAATGAGCAGTTCTTC.

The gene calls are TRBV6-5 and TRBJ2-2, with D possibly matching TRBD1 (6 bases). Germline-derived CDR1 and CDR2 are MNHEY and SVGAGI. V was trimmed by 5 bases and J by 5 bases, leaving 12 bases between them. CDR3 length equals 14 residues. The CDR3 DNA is TGTGCCAGCAGTGCAGTGGGGACAACCGGGGAGCTGTTTTTT. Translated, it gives CASSAVGTTGELFF.

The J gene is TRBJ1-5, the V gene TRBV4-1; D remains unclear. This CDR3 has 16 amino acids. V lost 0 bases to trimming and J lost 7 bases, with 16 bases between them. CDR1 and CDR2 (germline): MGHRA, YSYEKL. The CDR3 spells CASSQDLAARRQPQHF. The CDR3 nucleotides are TGCGCCAGCAGCCAAGATCTGGCAGCGCGAAGGCAGCCCCAGCATTTT.

CDR3 sequence (DNA): TGTGCCAGCAGCCGACTGGCCGGGGAGCTGTTTTTT. It yields the protein CASSRLAGELFF. The genes are TRBV16 and TRBJ2-2; D unclear. V dropped 4 bases and J dropped 6 bases, with 6 bases sitting between them. The CDR3 runs to 12 residues. CDR1 and CDR2 from the germline V gene are KGHSY and FQNENV.

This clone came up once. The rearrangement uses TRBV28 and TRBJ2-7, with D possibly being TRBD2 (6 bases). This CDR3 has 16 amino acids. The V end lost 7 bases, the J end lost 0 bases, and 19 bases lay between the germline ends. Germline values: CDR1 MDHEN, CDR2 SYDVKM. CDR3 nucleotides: TGTGCCAGCATCCCCCCGGGAGTTAGTAGCTCCTACGAGCAGTACTTC. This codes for CASIPPGVSSSYEQYF.

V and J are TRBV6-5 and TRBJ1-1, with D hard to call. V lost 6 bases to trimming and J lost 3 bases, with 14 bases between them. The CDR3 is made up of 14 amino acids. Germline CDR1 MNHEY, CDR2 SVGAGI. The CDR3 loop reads CASSQASSYTEAFF. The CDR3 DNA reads TGTGCCAGCAGCCAGGCGAGCTCCTACACTGAAGCTTTCTTT.

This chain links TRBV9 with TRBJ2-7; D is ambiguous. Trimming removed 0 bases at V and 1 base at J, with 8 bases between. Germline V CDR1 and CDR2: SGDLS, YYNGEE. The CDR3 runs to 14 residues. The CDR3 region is CASSVGSQSYEQYF. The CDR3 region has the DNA TGTGCCAGCAGCGTAGGCAGTCAGTCCTACGAGCAGTACTTC. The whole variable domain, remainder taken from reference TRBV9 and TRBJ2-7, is DSGVTQTPKHLITATGQRVTLRCSPRSGDLSVYWYQQSLDQGLQFLIQYYNGEERAKGNILERFSAQQFPDLHSELNLSSLELGDSALYFCASSVGSQSYEQYFGPGTRLTVT.

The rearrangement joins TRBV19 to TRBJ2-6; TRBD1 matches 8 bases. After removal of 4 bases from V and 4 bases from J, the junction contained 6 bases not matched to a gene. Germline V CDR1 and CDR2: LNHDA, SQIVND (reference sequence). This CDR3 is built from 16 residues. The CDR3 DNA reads TGTGCCAGTAGTACCGGACAGGGTTCGGGGGCCAACGTCCTGACTTTC. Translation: CASSTGQGSGANVLTF. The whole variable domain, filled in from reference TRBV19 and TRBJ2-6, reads DGGITQSPKYLFRKEGQNVTLSCEQNLNHDAMYWYRQDPGQGLRLIYYSQIVNDFQKGDIAEGYSVSREKKESFPLTVTSAQKNPTAFYLCASSTGQGSGANVLTFGAGSRLTVL.

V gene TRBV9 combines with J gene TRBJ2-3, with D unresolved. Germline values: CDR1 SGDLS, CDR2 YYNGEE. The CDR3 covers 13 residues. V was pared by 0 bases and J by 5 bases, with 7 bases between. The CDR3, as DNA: TGTGCCAGCAGCGTAGCTACGAGAGATACGCAGTATTTT. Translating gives CASSVATRDTQYF.

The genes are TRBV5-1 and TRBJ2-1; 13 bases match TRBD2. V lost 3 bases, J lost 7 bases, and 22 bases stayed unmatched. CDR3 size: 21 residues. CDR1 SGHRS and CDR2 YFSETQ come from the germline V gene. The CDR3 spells CASSSGFRGLAGNFWWNEQFF. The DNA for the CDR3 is TGCGCCAGCAGCTCGGGTTTCCGGGGACTAGCGGGAAACTTTTGGTGGAATGAGCAGTTCTTC.